The source of this T cell receptor (beta chain) is a study of T-cell memory formation after mild COVID-19. Overall study: The study found TCR clusters largely donor specific.

A few counts support this clonotype. The antigen is unknown. General observations from the study: Cross-reactive memory apparently joined, as some responding clones appeared in pre-infection memory. From day 15 to 85, contracting clones were balanced between CD4 and CD8, whereas later expanders leaned toward CD4+.

This CDR3 comprises 12 residues. The V end lost 7 bases, the J end lost 2 bases, and 11 bases lay between the germline ends. Germline CDR1 and CDR2: SQVTM and ANQGSEA. cDNA libraries for TCR alpha and TCR beta, carrying sample barcodes and UMIs, came from 5'RACE with constant-segment primers. TCRdb analysed the 5' RACE reads with MiXCR anew, one entry per CDR3 protein. The table shows around 320,000 distinct CDR3 sequences, with 19% occurring only once. Material: PBMCs or a T cell subset sorted from them (not recorded which). The source of this sequence is a man between 18 and 35 years old who had mild COVID-19 (a few samples of this study predate the infection). Cell type and time point are not known. This rearrangement joins TRBV29-1 to TRBJ2-5, with D possibly matching TRBD1 (6 bases). The CDR3 DNA is TGCAGCGCCTCAGGGGCGCAAGAGACCCAGTACTTC. Translation gives CSASGAQETQYF.